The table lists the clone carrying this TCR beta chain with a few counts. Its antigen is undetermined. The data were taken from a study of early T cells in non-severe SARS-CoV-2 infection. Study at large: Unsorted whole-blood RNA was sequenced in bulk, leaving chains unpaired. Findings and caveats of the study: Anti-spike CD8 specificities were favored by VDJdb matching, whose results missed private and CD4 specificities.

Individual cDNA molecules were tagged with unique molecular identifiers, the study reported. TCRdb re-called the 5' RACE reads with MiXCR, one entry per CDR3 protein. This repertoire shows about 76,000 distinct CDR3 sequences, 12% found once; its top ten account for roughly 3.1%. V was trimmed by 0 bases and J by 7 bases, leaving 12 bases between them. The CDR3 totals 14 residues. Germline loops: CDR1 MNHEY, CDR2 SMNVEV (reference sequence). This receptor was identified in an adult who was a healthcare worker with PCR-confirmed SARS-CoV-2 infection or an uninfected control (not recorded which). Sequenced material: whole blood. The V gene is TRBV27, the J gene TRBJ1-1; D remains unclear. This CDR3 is CASSLSADLGEAFF. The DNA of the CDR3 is TGTGCCAGCAGTTTATCGGCCGATTTGGGTGAAGCTTTCTTT.